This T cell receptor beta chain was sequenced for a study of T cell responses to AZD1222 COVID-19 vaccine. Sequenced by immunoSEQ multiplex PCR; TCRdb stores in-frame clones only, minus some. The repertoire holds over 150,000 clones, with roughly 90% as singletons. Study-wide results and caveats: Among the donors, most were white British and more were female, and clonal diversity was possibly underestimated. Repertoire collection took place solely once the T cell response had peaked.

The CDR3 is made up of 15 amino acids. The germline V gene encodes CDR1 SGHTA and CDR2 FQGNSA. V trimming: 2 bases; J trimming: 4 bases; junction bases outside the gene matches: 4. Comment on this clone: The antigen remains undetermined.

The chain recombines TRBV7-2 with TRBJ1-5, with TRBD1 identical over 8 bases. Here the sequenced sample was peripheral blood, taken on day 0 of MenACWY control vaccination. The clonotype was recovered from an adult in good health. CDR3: CASSLTQGANQPQHF. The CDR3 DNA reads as TGTGCCAGCAGCTTAACCCAGGGGGCGAATCAGCCCCAGCATTTT. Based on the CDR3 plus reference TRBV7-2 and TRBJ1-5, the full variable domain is GAGVSQSPSNKVTEKGKDVELRCDPISGHTALYWYRQSLGQGLEFLIYFQGNSAPDKSGLPSDRFSAERTGGSVSTLTIQRTQQEDSAVYLCASSLTQGANQPQHFGDGTRLSIL.